Below, 28 T cell receptor beta chains from the same sample are listed, as sequenced in a study of CXCR3-negative and CXCR3-positive naive CD8 T cells. 5' RACE with UMI labels generated the TRB cDNA libraries. From the 5' RACE reads, TCRdb lists one entry per CDR3 protein and no DNA. Its clone listing holds 5,000 to 6,000 distinct CDR3 sequences. Findings and limits, study-wide: TRB CDR3 hydrophobicity was greater in CXCR3-positive naive cells than in CXCR3-negative naive cells.

No antigens are known for them. The specimen sequenced was naive CXCR3+ CD8+ T cells from blood. Indicated subset: CD45RO-CCR7+CD27+CD95- naive CD8+ T cells expressing CXCR3 (TNR3+). The origin of the receptors is a human donor in good health. Some clones in this sample may be carry-over from other donors' samples.

The gene calls are TRBV19 and TRBJ1-5; TCRdb proposes TRBD1, but this gene call is untestable without DNA. The CDR3 extends over 15 amino acids. Germline V gene sequence: CDR1 LNHDA, CDR2 SQIVND (reference sequence). CDR3 sequence reads: CASSLTGYSNQPQHF.

The rearrangement joins TRBV5-6 to TRBJ2-7. The V gene's germline CDR1 is SGHDT and CDR2 YYEEEE. CDR3 length: 14 amino acids. The CDR3: CANSEDRGSYEQYF.

V usage is TRBV5-1 and J usage is TRBJ2-7; TCRdb returns TRBD1, unconfirmable since there is no DNA. This CDR3 contains 16 residues. Germline CDR1 is SGHRS and CDR2 is YFSETQ. The CDR3 here is CASSPHARTGDYEQYF.

The rearrangement joins TRBV29-1 to TRBJ2-7; TCRdb names TRBD2, which stays unverified in the absence of DNA. Germline-derived CDR1 and CDR2 are SQVTM and ANQGSEA. The CDR3 loop spans 15 amino acids. CDR3 loop: CSAGGIVMGSYEQYF.

This clonotype ranks as medium-sized (0.01 to 0.1%) in terms of frequency. This chain joins TRBV15 and TRBJ1-1. This CDR3 has 14 residues. CDR1 LNHNV and CDR2 YYDKDF come from the germline V gene (reference sequence). The CDR3 sequence is CATSRAAGNTEAFF.

This clonotype ranks as medium-sized (0.01 to 0.1%) in terms of frequency. J is TRBJ2-3 and V is TRBV7-9; TCRdb designates TRBD2, a call that cannot be tested without DNA. The CDR3 has 17 amino acids. Looked up from germline, CDR1 is SEHNR and CDR2 is FQNEAQ (reference sequence). The CDR3 here is CASSAAVSGDPFDTQYF.

By frequency, this clonotype registers large. The CDR3 protein is CASSPRGGEKLFF. This chain uses TRBV14 with TRBJ1-4; the TCRdb D gene call, TRBD1, has no DNA to confirm it. Germline CDR1 and CDR2: SGHDN and FVKESK. CDR3 length equals 13 residues.

The chain carries TRBV29-1 and TRBJ2-5; TCRdb calls TRBD1, which cannot be checked without DNA. Per the germline V gene, CDR1 is SQVTM and CDR2 is ANQGSEA. The CDR3 extends over 15 amino acids. The chain's CDR3 is CSVPSTDRSQETQYF.

The rearrangement joins TRBV29-1 to TRBJ2-5; there is no DNA to check the TCRdb D call of TRBD2. This CDR3 spans 13 amino acids. Germline V gives CDR1 SQVTM, CDR2 ANQGSEA. The CDR3: CSVDGLAEETQYF.

The genes are TRBV29-1 and TRBJ1-1. Germline V gene lookup returns CDR1 SQVTM and CDR2 ANQGSEA. The CDR3 consists of 11 residues. The CDR3 sequence is CSVHENTEAFF.

V gene TRBV27 combines with J gene TRBJ1-4; the TCRdb call, TRBD1, lacks DNA for checking. This CDR3 region has 16 residues. CDR1 is MNHEY and CDR2 is SMNVEV in the germline V gene (reference sequence). The CDR3 reads CASSLRGRGTNEKLFF.

The CDR3 here is CASSDIQSADTQYF. This chain links TRBV2 with TRBJ2-3. Germline lookup yields CDR1 SNHLY and CDR2 FYNNEI. This CDR3 has 14 amino acids.

Judged by frequency, this clonotype is large. The chain carries TRBV11-2 and TRBJ2-7. The CDR3 totals 13 residues. Germline CDR1 and CDR2: SGHAT and FQNNGV. The CDR3: CASSSRDSYEQYF.

The CDR3 region is CSVVAENTEAFF. The chain couples TRBV29-1 to TRBJ1-1. There are 12 residues in the CDR3. Germline V gene sequence: CDR1 SQVTM, CDR2 ANQGSEA.

This rearrangement joins TRBV19 to TRBJ2-6; TCRdb gives TRBD1 as the D gene, but with no DNA this cannot be confirmed. The CDR3 is 15 amino acids. Per the germline V gene, CDR1 is LNHDA and CDR2 is SQIVND (reference sequence). CDR3 loop: CASSILRAGANVLTF.

The chain joins TRBV29-1 to TRBJ2-7. CDR1 SQVTM and CDR2 ANQGSEA come from the germline V gene. The CDR3 has 14 residues. This chain's CDR3 is CSVELAGQAYEQYF.

Measured by frequency, this clonotype is medium-sized. The rearrangement uses TRBV29-1 and TRBJ2-3; the TRBD1 assignment by TCRdb is unverifiable without DNA. CDR3 length equals 15 residues. Germline values: CDR1 SQVTM, CDR2 ANQGSEA. The CDR3 reads CSVDMRDTRTDTQYF.

The CDR3 spells CASSPRDAGVYNEQFF. The chain links TRBV18 to TRBJ2-1; the D call from TCRdb, TRBD2, cannot be confirmed without DNA. Germline CDR1 reads KGHSH; CDR2 reads LQKENI. This CDR3 comprises 16 residues.

This clonotype shows up as medium-sized (0.01 to 0.1%) by frequency. The chain combines TRBV29-1 with TRBJ2-3; TCRdb's assignment of TRBD2 cannot be checked, as there is no DNA. The germline V gene has CDR1 SQVTM and CDR2 ANQGSEA. The CDR3 is made up of 14 amino acids. The CDR3 is CSVDRGGRTDTQYF.

The gene calls are TRBV20-1 and TRBJ2-7; TCRdb picks TRBD1, but there is no DNA to check that call. CDR1 DFQATT and CDR2 SNEGSKA come from the germline V gene (reference sequence). This CDR3 is built from 11 residues. The CDR3 loop is CSATGPGEQYF.

The chain links TRBV7-8 to TRBJ2-1; the TCRdb call, TRBD1, lacks DNA for checking. The CDR3 is 15 amino acids. Germline lookup yields CDR1 SGHVS and CDR2 FQNEAQ. This chain's CDR3 is CASSLGVASGNEQFF. The full variable domain, rest sourced from reference TRBV7-8 and TRBJ2-1, is GAGVSQSPRYKVAKRGQDVALRCDPISGHVSLFWYQQALGQGPEFLTYFQNEAQLDKSGLPSDRFFAERPEGSVSTLKIQRTQQEDSAVYLCASSLGVASGNEQFFGPGTRLTVL.

The chain uses TRBV2 and TRBJ1-4. Germline values: CDR1 SNHLY, CDR2 FYNNEI. The CDR3 has 15 amino acids. CDR3 sequence reads: CASSEASPGFEKLFF.

This chain connects TRBV20-1 to TRBJ1-2. In germline, CDR1 is DFQATT, CDR2 SNEGSKA (reference sequence). The CDR3 is 14 amino acids. The CDR3: CSARDVEEEDGYTF.

The CDR3 loop reads CSVVPGQGPSYEQYF. V gene TRBV29-1 combines with J gene TRBJ2-7; TCRdb proposes TRBD1, but this gene call is untestable without DNA. This CDR3 has 15 amino acids. Germline V gene sequence: CDR1 SQVTM, CDR2 ANQGSEA.

Judged by frequency, this clonotype is medium-sized. The CDR3 region is CTGTSGNTIYF. The gene calls are TRBV29-1 and TRBJ1-3. The CDR3 spans 11 residues. Germline assignment: CDR1 SQVTM and CDR2 ANQGSEA.

This clonotype ranks as medium-sized (0.01 to 0.1%) in terms of frequency. This chain joins TRBV6-2 or TRBV6-3 and TRBJ2-7; the D call from TCRdb, TRBD2, cannot be confirmed without DNA. The CDR3 sequence is 16 residues long. CDR1 is MNHEY, CDR2 SVGEGT, per germline. The CDR3 protein is CASSYSLAGNSYEQYF.

The chain links TRBV9 to TRBJ2-7; TCRdb's assignment of TRBD1 cannot be checked, as there is no DNA. This CDR3 contains 13 residues. Germline CDR1 SGDLS, CDR2 YYNGEE. This CDR3 is CASSGDGEYEQYF.

The V and J genes are TRBV18 and TRBJ1-2; the D gene TCRdb calls, TRBD1, cannot be checked with no DNA. The CDR3 runs to 15 residues. Looked up from germline, CDR1 is KGHSH and CDR2 is LQKENI. Here the CDR3 reads CASSPPPGQANGYTF.